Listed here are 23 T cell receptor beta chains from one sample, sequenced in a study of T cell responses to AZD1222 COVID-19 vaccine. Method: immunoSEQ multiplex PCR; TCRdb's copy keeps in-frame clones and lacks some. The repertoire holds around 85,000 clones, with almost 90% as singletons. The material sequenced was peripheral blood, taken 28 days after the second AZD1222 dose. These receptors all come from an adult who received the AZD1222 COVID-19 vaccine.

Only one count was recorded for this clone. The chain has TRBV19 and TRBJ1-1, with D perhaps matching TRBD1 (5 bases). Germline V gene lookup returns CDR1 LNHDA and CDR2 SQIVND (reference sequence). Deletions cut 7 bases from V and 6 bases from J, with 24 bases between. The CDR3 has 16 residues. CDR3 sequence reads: CASTLWGGRPGAEAFF. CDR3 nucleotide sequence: TGTGCCAGTACCCTATGGGGGGGTAGACCTGGGGCTGAAGCTTTCTTT.

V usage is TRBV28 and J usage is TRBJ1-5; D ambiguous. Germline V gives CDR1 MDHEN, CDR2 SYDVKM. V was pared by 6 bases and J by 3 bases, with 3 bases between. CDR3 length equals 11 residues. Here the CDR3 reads CASSYNQPQHF. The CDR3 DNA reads TGTGCCAGCAGCTACAATCAGCCCCAGCATTTT.

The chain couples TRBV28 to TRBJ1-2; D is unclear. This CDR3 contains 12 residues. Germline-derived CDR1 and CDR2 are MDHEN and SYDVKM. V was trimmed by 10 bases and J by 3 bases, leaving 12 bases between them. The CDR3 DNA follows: TGTGCCATCAACCGGGCCTACTATGGCTACACCTTC. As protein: CAINRAYYGYTF.

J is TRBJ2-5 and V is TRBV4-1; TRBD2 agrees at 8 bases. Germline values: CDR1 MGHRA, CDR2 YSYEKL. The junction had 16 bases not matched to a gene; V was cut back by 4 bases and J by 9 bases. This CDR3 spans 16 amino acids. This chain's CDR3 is CASSPPGQAGARAQYF. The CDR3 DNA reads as TGCGCCAGCAGCCCCCCCGGGCAAGCGGGGGCTCGGGCCCAGTACTTC.

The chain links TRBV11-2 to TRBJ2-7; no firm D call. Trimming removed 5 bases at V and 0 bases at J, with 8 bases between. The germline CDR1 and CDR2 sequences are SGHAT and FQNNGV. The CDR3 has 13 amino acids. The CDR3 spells CASSKTDSYEQYF. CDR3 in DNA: TGTGCCAGCAGCAAGACGGACTCCTACGAGCAGTACTTC.

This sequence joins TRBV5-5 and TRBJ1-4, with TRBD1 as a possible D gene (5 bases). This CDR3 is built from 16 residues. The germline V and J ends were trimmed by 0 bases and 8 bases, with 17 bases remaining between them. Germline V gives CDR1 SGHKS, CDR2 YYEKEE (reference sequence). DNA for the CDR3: TGTGCCAGCAGCTTGGCCTCGGCGGGGGGACGGGAAAAACTGTTTTTT. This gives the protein CASSLASAGGREKLFF. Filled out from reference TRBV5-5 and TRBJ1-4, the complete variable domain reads DAGVTQSPTHLIKTRGQQVTLRCSPISGHKSVSWYQQVLGQGPQFIFQYYEKEERGRGNFPDRFSARQFPNYSSELNVNALLLGDSALYLCASSLASAGGREKLFFGSGTQLSVL.

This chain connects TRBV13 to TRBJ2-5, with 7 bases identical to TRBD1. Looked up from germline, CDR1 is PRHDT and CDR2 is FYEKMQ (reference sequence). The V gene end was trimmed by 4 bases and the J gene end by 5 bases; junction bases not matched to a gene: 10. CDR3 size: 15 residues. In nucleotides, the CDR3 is TGTGCCAGCAGCTCGGCCGGGATCAGGGGGGAGACCCAGTACTTC. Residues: CASSSAGIRGETQYF.

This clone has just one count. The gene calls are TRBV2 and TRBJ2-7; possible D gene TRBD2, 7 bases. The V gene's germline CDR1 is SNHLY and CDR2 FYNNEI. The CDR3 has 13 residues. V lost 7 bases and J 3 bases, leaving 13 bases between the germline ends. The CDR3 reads CASKGDYYYEQYF. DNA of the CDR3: TGTGCCAGCAAGGGGGACTACTACTACGAGCAGTACTTC.

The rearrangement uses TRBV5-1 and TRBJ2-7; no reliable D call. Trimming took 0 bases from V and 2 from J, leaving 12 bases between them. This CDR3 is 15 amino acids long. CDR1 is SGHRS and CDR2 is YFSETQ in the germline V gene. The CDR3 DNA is TGCGCCAGCAGCTTGGGACCGGAAGCCCCCTACGAGCAGTACTTC. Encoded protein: CASSLGPEAPYEQYF.

This CDR3 reads CASSQAGNTEAFF. As DNA, the CDR3 is TGTGCCAGCAGCCAAGCTGGGAACACTGAAGCTTTCTTT. This chain uses TRBV3-1 (or the pseudogene TRBV3-2) with TRBJ1-1; D gene uncertain. V shed 1 base and J shed 1 base, with 4 bases lying between them. This CDR3 contains 13 residues. Germline V gene sequence: CDR1 LGHDT, CDR2 YNNKEL (reference sequence).

For the CDR3, the DNA is TGTGCCAGTGGGGGACAGCGAAACACCATATATTTT. Translation gives CASGGQRNTIYF. The chain recombines TRBV28 with TRBJ1-3; 7 bases fit TRBD1. CDR1 is MDHEN and CDR2 is SYDVKM in the germline V gene. This CDR3 contains 12 residues. The junction had 4 bases not matched to a gene; V was cut back by 9 bases and J by 5 bases. The whole variable domain, remainder taken from reference TRBV28 and TRBJ1-3, is DVKVTQSSRYLVKRTGEKVFLECVQDMDHENMFWYRQDPGLGLRLIYFSYDVKMKEKGDIPEGYSVSREKKERFSLILESASTNQTSMYLCASGGQRNTIYFGEGSWLTVV.

For the CDR3, the DNA is TGTGCCAGCAGCCATGGTTGGGCAGGGAGTGGGGATACGCAGTATTTT. It codes for CASSHGWAGSGDTQYF. The chain links TRBV11-3 to TRBJ2-3, with D possibly called TRBD1 or TRBD2 (5 bases each). The germline V and J ends were trimmed by 5 bases and 6 bases, with 21 bases remaining between them. Germline CDR1 and CDR2: SGHNT and YENEEA. The CDR3 is 16 amino acids.

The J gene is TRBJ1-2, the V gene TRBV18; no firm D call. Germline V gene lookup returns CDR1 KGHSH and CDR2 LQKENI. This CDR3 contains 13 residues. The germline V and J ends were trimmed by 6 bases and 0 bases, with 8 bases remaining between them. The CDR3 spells CASSHTANYGYTF. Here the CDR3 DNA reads TGTGCCAGCTCCCACACAGCTAACTATGGCTACACCTTC.

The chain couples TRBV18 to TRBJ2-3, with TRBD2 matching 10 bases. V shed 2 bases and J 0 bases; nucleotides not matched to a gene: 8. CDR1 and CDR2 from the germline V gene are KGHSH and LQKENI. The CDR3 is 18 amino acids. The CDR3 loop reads CASSPGTSVLSSTDTQYF. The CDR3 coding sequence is TGTGCCAGCTCACCAGGGACTAGCGTCCTATCTAGCACAGATACGCAGTATTTT.

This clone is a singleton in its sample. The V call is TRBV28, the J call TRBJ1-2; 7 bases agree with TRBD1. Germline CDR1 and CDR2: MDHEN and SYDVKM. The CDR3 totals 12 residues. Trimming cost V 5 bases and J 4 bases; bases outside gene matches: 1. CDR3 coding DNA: TGTGCCAGCAGTGCAGGGGGCTATGGCTACACCTTC. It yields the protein CASSAGGYGYTF.

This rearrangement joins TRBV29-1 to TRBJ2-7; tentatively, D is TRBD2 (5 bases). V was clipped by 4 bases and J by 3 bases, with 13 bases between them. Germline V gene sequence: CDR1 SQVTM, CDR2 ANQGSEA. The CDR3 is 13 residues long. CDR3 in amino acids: CSVVSREDYEQYF. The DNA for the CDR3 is TGCAGCGTTGTCAGCCGGGAAGACTACGAGCAGTACTTC.

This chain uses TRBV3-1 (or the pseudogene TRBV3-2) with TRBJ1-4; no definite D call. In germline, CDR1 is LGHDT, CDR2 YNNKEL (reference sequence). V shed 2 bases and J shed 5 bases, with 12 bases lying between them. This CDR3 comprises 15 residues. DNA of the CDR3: TGTGCCAGCAGCCAAATAGGAAAAGGGAATGAAAAACTGTTTTTT. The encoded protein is CASSQIGKGNEKLFF.

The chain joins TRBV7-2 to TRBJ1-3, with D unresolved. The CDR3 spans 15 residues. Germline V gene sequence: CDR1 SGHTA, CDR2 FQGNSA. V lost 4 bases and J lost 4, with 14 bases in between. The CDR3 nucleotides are TGTGCCAGCAGCTGGGTCCTCTCCCCGGGAAACACCATATATTTT. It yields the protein CASSWVLSPGNTIYF.

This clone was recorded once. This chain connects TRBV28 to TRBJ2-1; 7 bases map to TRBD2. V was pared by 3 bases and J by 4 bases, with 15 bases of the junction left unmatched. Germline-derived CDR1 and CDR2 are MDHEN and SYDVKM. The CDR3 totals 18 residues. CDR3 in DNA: TGTGCCAGCAGTTTCGGGACTATCCTAGAGACACGATACAATGAGCAGTTCTTC. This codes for CASSFGTILETRYNEQFF.

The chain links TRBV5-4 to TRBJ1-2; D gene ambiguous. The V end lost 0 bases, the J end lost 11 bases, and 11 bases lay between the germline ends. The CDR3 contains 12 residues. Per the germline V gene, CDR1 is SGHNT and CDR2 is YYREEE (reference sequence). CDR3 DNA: TGTGCCAGCAGCTTGGGGCAGTTTACGTACACCTTC. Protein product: CASSLGQFTYTF.

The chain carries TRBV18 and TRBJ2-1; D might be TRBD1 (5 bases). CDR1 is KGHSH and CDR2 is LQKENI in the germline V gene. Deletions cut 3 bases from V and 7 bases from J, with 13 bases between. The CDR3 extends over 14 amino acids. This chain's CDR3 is CASSPQAGPNEQFF. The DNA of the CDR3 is TGTGCCAGCTCACCGCAGGCAGGGCCGAATGAGCAGTTCTTC.

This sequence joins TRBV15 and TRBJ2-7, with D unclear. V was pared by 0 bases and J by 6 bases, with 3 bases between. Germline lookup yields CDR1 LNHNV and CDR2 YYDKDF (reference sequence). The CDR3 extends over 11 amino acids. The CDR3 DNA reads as TGTGCCACCAGCAGAGATGTCGAGCAGTACTTC. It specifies CATSRDVEQYF.

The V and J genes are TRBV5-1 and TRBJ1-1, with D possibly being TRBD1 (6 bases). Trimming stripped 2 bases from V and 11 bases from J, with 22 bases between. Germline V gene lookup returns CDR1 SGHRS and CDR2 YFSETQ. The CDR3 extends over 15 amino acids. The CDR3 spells CASSFTGSGIGEAFF. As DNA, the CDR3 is TGCGCCAGCAGCTTTACAGGGTCGGGCATAGGGGAGGCTTTCTTT.